Shown below are 15 T cell receptor beta chains from a single sample sequenced in a study of blood T cells in healthy people across ages (dated by TCRdb to the mid-2010s). Library preparation was by 5' RACE. Sequencing relied on an Illumina HiSeq 2500. A second PCR of roughly 7 to 12 cycles was run with a J-beta primer mix and a sample-barcoded 5' primer. The raw public data were reprocessed by TCRdb itself: fastp quality trimming at Q25, MiXCR clonotype calling, in-frame beta chains only. One record per CDR3 amino acid sequence lists the most common genes and DNA. The sample table holds about 2 million distinct CDR3 sequences, of which 49% were seen once. The ten largest clones add up to less than 2.5% of the sample. The sequenced material came from blood. These receptors were obtained from a woman aged 40 to 50 in good health.

This clonotype was detected once. The chain carries TRBV2 and TRBJ1-6, with D perhaps TRBD1 (6 bases). The length of the CDR3 is 14 residues. Germline V lookup: CDR1 SNHLY, CDR2 FYNNEI. The V end lost 7 bases, the J end lost 6 bases, and 13 bases lay between the germline ends. CDR3 coding DNA: TGTGCCAGCAATGAGGACAGTCGTAATTCACCCCTCCACTTT. Protein product: CASNEDSRNSPLHF.

This chain links TRBV18 with TRBJ2-1; 8 bases fit TRBD1. Germline CDR1 reads KGHSH; CDR2 reads LQKENI. CDR3 length: 14 amino acids. Unmatched junction bases numbered 5, after V lost 3 bases and J lost 7 bases. In DNA form, the CDR3 reads TGTGCCAGCTCACCCGGACGACAGGGGAATGAGCAGTTCTTC. Translated: CASSPGRQGNEQFF.

There are a few counts of this clonotype. The chain carries TRBV9 and TRBJ2-5; D gene unclear. This CDR3 has 14 residues. Germline loops: CDR1 SGDLS, CDR2 YYNGEE. Trimming cost V 0 bases and J 5 bases, with 11 bases left between them. This CDR3 is CASSVGDRAETQYF. CDR3 sequence (DNA): TGTGCCAGCAGCGTAGGGGATAGGGCTGAGACCCAGTACTTC.

This clonotype was observed a single time. Germline is not matched at one junction end, which may reflect a read error. The J gene is TRBJ2-5, the V gene TRBV7-2; the D is unclear. From germline, CDR1 is SGHTA and CDR2 FQGNSA. The CDR3 contains 15 residues. Written as DNA, the CDR3 is TGTGTCAGCAGCTTGCCCCGTGGCCGCCAAGAGACCCAGTACTTC. Translating it yields CVSSLPRGRQETQYF.

The count of this clonotype is one. The chain couples TRBV4-2 to TRBJ2-7; D is possibly TRBD1 or TRBD2 (7 bases each). Trimming took off 1 base at V and 2 bases at J, with 21 bases between the two ends. Germline CDR1 LGHNA, CDR2 YNFKEQ. This CDR3 spans 18 amino acids. The CDR3 DNA reads as TGTGCCAGCAGCCAAGGTCAGACAGGGAGAGGACTAGCCTACGAGCAGTACTTC. This codes for CASSQGQTGRGLAYEQYF.

This chain uses TRBV5-1 with TRBJ2-3; D ambiguous. Per the germline V gene, CDR1 is SGHRS and CDR2 is YFSETQ. The CDR3 totals 14 residues. Trimming pared 9 bases from V and 5 bases from J, leaving 19 bases between. CDR3 amino acids: CATSPGTAGDTQYF. CDR3 DNA sequence: TGCGCCACCTCGCCTGGCACAGCCGGAGATACGCAGTATTTT.

This clonotype showed up many times. The chain uses TRBV27 and TRBJ2-5; no firm D call. This CDR3 is 15 amino acids long. The V gene's germline CDR1 is MNHEY and CDR2 SMNVEV (reference sequence). V dropped 2 bases and J dropped 1 base, with 11 bases sitting between them. This chain's CDR3 is CASSLGVGPQETQYF. CDR3 bases: TGTGCCAGCAGTTTAGGGGTCGGACCCCAAGAGACCCAGTACTTC.

With regard to this clonotype: A read error may produce the germline difference seen at one junction end. The rearrangement uses TRBV13 and TRBJ2-7; D is uncertain. Per germline, CDR1 PRHDT and CDR2 FYEKMQ (reference sequence). The CDR3 runs 13 residues. In DNA, the CDR3 is TGTTCCAGCAGCCCGGGCTCCTCCTACGAGCAGTACTTC. Protein: CSSSPGSSYEQYF.

The sample holds a few counts of this clonotype. V is TRBV11-1 and J is TRBJ1-2; D is undetermined. V lost 7 bases and J 1 base, leaving 19 bases between the germline ends. Per the germline V gene, CDR1 is SGHAT and CDR2 is FQDESV (reference sequence). This CDR3 has 16 amino acids. The chain's CDR3 is CASNPLMDGVNYGYTF. For the CDR3, the DNA is TGTGCCAGCAACCCCTTGATGGATGGAGTTAACTATGGCTACACCTTC.

V usage is TRBV6-5 and J usage is TRBJ2-7; D unclear. With 8 bases removed from V and 0 bases from J, the gap between germline ends came to 14 bases. The CDR3 runs 14 residues. Germline lookup yields CDR1 MNHEY and CDR2 SVGAGI. Here the CDR3 reads CASSFTRSSYEQYF. The CDR3 nucleotides are TGTGCCAGCTCCTTCACCAGAAGCTCCTACGAGCAGTACTTC.

V is TRBV4-2 and J is TRBJ2-4; D remains unclear. The CDR3 spans 14 residues. Germline lookup yields CDR1 LGHNA and CDR2 YNFKEQ. V shed 0 bases and J shed 5 bases, with 8 bases lying between them. The CDR3 sequence is CASSQDLAENIQYF. The CDR3 coding sequence is TGTGCCAGCAGCCAAGATCTGGCAGAAAACATTCAGTACTTC.

This sequence joins TRBV20-1 and TRBJ1-1; D is ambiguous. Per the germline V gene, CDR1 is DFQATT and CDR2 is SNEGSKA (reference sequence). This CDR3 comprises 11 residues. V dropped 6 bases and J dropped 4 bases, with 9 bases sitting between them. In nucleotides, the CDR3 is TGCAGTGCCAAGTGGACCACTGAAGCTTTCTTT. Translated: CSAKWTTEAFF.

The CDR3 spells CARRSRDRGYNEQYF. The CDR3 DNA sequence: TGTGCCAGAAGGAGCCGGGACAGGGGATACAACGAGCAGTACTTC. The chain recombines TRBV2 with TRBJ2-7; 10 positions match TRBD1. CDR1 is SNHLY, CDR2 FYNNEI, per germline. V shed 9 bases, J shed 5 bases, and the junction held 13 bases outside the gene matches. This CDR3 region has 15 residues.

In its sample, this clonotype was seen a few times. This chain uses TRBV28 with TRBJ1-2; D is unresolved. Germline loops: CDR1 MDHEN, CDR2 SYDVKM. The length of the CDR3 is 14 residues. Trimming pared 2 bases from V and 3 bases from J, leaving 10 bases between. The DNA of the CDR3 is TGTGCCAGCAGTTTAGGGGTGAACCACTATGGCTACACCTTC. This sequence encodes CASSLGVNHYGYTF.

The gene calls are TRBV28 and TRBJ1-2; TRBD1 aligns across 7 bases. Trimming took 5 bases from V and 4 from J; bases not matched to a gene: 7. Germline V gene data show CDR1 as MDHEN and CDR2 as SYDVKM. The CDR3 is 14 amino acids. The chain's CDR3 is CASSAGQPAYGYTF. The CDR3 bases are TGTGCCAGCAGTGCGGGACAGCCAGCCTATGGCTACACCTTC.